What follows are 3 T cell receptor beta chains derived from one specimen sequenced in a study of graft-versus-host responses after intestinal transplantation. Method: immunoSEQ multiplex PCR; TCRdb's copy keeps in-frame clones and lacks some. This table has 85,000 to 95,000 clones, just over 90% appearing once. Antigens of these TCRs are unknown. The specimen comprised unstimulated CD8+ T cells sorted from spleen or lymph node cells, sampled before intestinal transplant. The receptors were gathered from a human donor who received an intestinal transplant.

The chain is built from TRBV7-9 and TRBJ1-2; 7 bases map to TRBD1. Trimming removed 5 bases from V and 1 base from J; junction bases left unmatched: 13. The CDR3 covers 17 residues. Germline CDR1 is SEHNR and CDR2 is FQNEAQ (reference sequence). Here the CDR3 DNA reads TGTGCCAGCAGCGTAACCCCGGACAGGCCCGATAACTATGGCTACACCTTC. This translates into CASSVTPDRPDNYGYTF.

This clone was seen just once. V usage is TRBV7-9 and J usage is TRBJ2-3, with 9 positions matching TRBD1. V lost 5 bases and J lost 4; bases outside the gene matches: 10. The CDR3 has 16 residues. Germline V gene lookup returns CDR1 SEHNR and CDR2 FQNEAQ (reference sequence). This chain's CDR3 is CASSPGTGKGADTQYF. In DNA form, the CDR3 reads TGTGCCAGCAGCCCCGGGACAGGGAAAGGGGCAGATACGCAGTATTTT.

J is TRBJ1-6 and V is TRBV14, with TRBD1 as a possible D gene (6 bases). Germline V gene data show CDR1 as SGHDN and CDR2 as FVKESK. V lost 0 bases and J 7 bases, leaving 10 bases between the germline ends. The CDR3 sequence is 15 residues long. CDR3 protein: CASSQDRGRNSPLHF. DNA of the CDR3: TGTGCCAGCAGCCAAGACAGGGGCCGGAATTCACCCCTCCACTTT.